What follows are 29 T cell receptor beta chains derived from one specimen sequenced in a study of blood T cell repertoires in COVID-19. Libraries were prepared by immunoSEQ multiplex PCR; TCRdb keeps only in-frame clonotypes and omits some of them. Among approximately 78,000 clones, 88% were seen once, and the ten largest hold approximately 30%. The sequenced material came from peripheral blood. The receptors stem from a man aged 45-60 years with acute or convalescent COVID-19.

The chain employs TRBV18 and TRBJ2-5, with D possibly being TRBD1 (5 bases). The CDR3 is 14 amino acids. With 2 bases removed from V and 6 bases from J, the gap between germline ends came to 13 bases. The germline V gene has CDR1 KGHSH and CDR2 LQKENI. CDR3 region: CASSPIVQGKTQYF. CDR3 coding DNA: TGTGCCAGCTCACCAATTGTGCAGGGAAAGACCCAGTACTTC.

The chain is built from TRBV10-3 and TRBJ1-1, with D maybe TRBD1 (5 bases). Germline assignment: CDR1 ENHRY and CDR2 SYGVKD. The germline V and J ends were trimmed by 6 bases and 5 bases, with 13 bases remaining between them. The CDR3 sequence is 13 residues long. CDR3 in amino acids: CAIRGEGGTEAFF. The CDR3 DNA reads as TGTGCCATCAGGGGGGAGGGAGGAACTGAAGCTTTCTTT.

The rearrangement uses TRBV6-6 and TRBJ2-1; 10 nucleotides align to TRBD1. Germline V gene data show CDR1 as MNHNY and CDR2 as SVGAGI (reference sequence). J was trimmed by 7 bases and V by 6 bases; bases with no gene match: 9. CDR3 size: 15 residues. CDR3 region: CASSLGQGTFNEQFF. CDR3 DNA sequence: TGTGCCAGCAGCTTGGGACAGGGGACTTTTAATGAGCAGTTCTTC.

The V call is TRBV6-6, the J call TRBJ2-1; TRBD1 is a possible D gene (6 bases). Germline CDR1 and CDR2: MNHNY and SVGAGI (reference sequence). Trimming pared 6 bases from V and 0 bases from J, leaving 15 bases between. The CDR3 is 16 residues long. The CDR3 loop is CASSSDSSSSYNEQFF. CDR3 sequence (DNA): TGTGCCAGCAGCTCGGACAGCTCGAGCTCCTACAATGAGCAGTTCTTC.

The CDR3 DNA reads as TGTGCCTGGAGGGAAGCGGGGGCCGGGGCCGGGGAGCTGTTTTTT. Translation gives CAWREAGAGAGELFF. This chain joins TRBV30 and TRBJ2-2; 8 nucleotides match TRBD2. CDR1 and CDR2 (germline): GTSNPN, SVGIG (reference sequence). The J segment lost 6 bases and the V segment lost 3 bases, leaving 9 bases of the junction unmatched. The CDR3 spans 15 residues.

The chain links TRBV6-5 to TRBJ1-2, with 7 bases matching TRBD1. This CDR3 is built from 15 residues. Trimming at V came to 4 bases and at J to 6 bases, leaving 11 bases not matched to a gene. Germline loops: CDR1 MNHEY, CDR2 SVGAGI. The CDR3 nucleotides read TGTGCCAGCAGTTCCAGGACACGAGGGGGCAATGGCTACACCTTC. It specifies CASSSRTRGGNGYTF.

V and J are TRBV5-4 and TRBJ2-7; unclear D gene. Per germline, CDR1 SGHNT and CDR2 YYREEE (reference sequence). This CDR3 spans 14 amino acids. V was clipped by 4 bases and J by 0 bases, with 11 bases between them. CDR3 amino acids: CASSKESTSYEQYF. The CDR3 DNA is TGTGCCAGCAGCAAAGAGTCAACCTCCTACGAGCAGTACTTC.

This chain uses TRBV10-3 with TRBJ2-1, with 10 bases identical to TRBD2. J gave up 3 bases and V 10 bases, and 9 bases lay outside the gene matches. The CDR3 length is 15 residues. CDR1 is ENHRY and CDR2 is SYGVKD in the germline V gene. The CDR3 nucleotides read TGTGCCACCGGGCCGCTAGCGGGGGACTACAATGAGCAGTTCTTC. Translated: CATGPLAGDYNEQFF.

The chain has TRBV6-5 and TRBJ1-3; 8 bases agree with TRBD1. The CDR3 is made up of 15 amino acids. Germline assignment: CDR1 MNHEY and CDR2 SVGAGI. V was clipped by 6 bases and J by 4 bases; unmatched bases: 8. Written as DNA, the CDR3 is TGTGCCAGCAGGAAGACAGGGGAGGGGGGAAACACCATATATTTT. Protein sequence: CASRKTGEGGNTIYF.

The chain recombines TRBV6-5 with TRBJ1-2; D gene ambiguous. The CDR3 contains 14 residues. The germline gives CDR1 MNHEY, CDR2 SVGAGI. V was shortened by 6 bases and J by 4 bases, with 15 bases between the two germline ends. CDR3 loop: CASSTPAGRYGYTF. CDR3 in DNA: TGTGCCAGCAGCACCCCGGCGGGCCGCTATGGCTACACCTTC.

CDR3 sequence: CASSLLSYEQYF. The CDR3 nucleotides read TGTGCCAGCAGTTTACTCTCCTACGAGCAGTACTTC. V is TRBV28 and J is TRBJ2-7; D remains unclear. This CDR3 is 12 amino acids long. In germline, CDR1 is MDHEN, CDR2 SYDVKM. V gave up 2 bases and J gave up 0 bases, with 2 bases separating them.

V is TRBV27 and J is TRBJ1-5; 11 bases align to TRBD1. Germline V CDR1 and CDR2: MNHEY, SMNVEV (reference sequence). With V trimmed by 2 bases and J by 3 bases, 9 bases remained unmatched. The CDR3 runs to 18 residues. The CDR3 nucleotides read TGTGCCAGCAGTTTAATGGGGACAGGGGGTAGCATCAATCAGCCCCAGCATTTT. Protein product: CASSLMGTGGSINQPQHF.

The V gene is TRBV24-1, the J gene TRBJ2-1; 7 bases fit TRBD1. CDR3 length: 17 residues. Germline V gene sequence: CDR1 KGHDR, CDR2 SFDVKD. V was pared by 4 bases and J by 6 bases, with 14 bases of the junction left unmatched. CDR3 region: CATSETPRTGVSNEQFF. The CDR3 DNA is TGTGCCACCAGTGAAACCCCTCGGACAGGCGTGTCCAATGAGCAGTTCTTC.

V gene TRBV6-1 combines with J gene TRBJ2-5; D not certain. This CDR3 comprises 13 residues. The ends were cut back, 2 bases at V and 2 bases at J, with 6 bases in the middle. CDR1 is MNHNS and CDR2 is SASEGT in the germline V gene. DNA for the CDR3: TGTGCCAGCAGTGAAACAATTCAAGAGACCCAGTACTTC. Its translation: CASSETIQETQYF.

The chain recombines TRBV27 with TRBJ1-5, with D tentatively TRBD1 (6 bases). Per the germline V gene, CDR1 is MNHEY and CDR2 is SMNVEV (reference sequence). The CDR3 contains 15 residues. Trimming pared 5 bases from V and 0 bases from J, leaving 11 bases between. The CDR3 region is CASSITGTSNQPQHF. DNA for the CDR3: TGTGCCAGCAGTATAACAGGGACTAGCAATCAGCCCCAGCATTTT.

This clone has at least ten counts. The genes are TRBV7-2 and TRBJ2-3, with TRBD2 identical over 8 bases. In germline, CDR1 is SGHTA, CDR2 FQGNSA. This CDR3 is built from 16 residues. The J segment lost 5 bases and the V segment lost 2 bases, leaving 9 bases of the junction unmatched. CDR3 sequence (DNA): TGTGCCAGCAGCTTATCCATCGGGGGGGCCGAAGATACGCAGTATTTT. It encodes CASSLSIGGAEDTQYF. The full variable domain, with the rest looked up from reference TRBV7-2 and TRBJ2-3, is GAGVSQSPSNKVTEKGKDVELRCDPISGHTALYWYRQSLGQGLEFLIYFQGNSAPDKSGLPSDRFSAERTGGSVSTLTIQRTQQEDSAVYLCASSLSIGGAEDTQYFGPGTRLTVL.

This chain's CDR3 is CASRDRVSSYTF. For the CDR3, the DNA is TGTGCCAGTAGGGACAGGGTTTCAAGCTACACCTTC. This chain uses TRBV19 with TRBJ1-2, with 8 bases that match TRBD1. CDR1 LNHDA and CDR2 SQIVND come from the germline V gene (reference sequence). CDR3 length equals 12 residues. V shed 6 bases and J 9 bases; nucleotides not matched to a gene: 6.

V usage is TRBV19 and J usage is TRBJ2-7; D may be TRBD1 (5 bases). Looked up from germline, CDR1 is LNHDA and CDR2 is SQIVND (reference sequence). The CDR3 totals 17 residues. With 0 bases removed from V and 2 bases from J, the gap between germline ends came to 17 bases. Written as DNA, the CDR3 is TGTGCCAGTAGTATAGATCTAGGGGCAGAAAGAGCCTACGAGCAGTACTTC. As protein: CASSIDLGAERAYEQYF.

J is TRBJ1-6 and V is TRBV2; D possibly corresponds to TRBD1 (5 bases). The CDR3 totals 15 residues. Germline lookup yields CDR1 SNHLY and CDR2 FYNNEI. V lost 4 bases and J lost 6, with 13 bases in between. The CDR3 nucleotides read TGTGCCAGCAGTGGACAGCCATTTTCTAATTCACCCCTCCACTTT. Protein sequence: CASSGQPFSNSPLHF. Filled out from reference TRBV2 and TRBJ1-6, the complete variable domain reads EPEVTQTPSHQVTQMGQEVILRCVPISNHLYFYWYRQILGQKVEFLVSFYNNEISEKSEIFDDQFSVERPDGSNFTLKIRSTKLEDSAMYFCASSGQPFSNSPLHFGNGTRLTVT.

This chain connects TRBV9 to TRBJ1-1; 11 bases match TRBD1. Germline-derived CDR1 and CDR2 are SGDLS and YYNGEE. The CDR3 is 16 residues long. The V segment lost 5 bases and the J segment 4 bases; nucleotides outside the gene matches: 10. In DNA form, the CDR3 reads TGTGCCAGCAGTGACGGACAGGGGGCGCGGGGCACTGAAGCTTTCTTT. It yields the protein CASSDGQGARGTEAFF.

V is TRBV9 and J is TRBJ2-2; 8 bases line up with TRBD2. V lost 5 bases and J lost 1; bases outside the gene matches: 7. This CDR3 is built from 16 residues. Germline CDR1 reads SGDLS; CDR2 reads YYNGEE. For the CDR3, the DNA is TGTGCCAGCAGGGAAGGCGGGGGGATGAACACCGGGGAGCTGTTTTTT. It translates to CASREGGGMNTGELFF.

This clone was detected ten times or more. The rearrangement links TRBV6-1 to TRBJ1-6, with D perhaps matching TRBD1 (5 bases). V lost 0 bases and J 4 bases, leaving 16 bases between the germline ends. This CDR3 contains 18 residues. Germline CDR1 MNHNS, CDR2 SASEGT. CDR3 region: CASSEARVGAPYNSPLHF. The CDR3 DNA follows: TGTGCCAGCAGTGAAGCGCGCGTAGGGGCCCCATATAATTCACCCCTCCACTTT.

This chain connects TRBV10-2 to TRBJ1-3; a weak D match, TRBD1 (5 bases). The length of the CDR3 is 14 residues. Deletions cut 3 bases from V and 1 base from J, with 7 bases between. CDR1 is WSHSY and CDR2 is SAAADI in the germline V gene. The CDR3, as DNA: TGCGCCAGCAGTGATGCAGGGTCTGGAAACACCATATATTTT. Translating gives CASSDAGSGNTIYF.

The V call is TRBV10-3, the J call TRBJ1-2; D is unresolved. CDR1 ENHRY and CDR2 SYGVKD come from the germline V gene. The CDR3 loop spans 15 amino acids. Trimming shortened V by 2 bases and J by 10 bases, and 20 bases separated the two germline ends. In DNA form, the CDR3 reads TGTGCCATCAGTGAGGAACAAGGTAGGCTGGCGGCCTACACCTTC. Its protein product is CAISEEQGRLAAYTF.

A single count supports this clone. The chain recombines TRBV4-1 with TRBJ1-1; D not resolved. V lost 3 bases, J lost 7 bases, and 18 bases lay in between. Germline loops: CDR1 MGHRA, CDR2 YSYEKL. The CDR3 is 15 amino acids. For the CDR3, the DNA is TGCGCCAGCAGCCAGACCAGTGGAGGGATGGTTGAAGCTTTCTTT. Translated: CASSQTSGGMVEAFF.

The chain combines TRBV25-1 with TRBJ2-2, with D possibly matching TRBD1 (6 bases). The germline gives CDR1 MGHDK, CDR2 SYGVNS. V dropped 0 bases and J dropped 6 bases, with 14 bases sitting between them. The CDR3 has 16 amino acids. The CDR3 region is CASSEYISTGPGELFF. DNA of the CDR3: TGTGCCAGCAGTGAATATATCTCCACAGGGCCCGGGGAGCTGTTTTTT.

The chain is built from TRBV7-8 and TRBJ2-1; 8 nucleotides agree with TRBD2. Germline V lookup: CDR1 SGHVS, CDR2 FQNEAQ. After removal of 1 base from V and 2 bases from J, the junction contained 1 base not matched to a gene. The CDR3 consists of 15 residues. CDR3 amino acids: CASSLGLATYNEQFF. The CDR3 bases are TGTGCCAGCAGCTTAGGACTAGCGACCTACAATGAGCAGTTCTTC.

The CDR3 sequence: CASSQEAQGFGYGYTF. CDR3 DNA: TGTGCCAGCAGCCAAGAGGCACAGGGTTTTGGCTATGGCTACACCTTC. This chain uses TRBV3-1 (or the pseudogene TRBV3-2) with TRBJ1-2; the D gene is possibly TRBD1 (6 bases). CDR1 LGHDT and CDR2 YNNKEL come from the germline V gene (reference sequence). CDR3 size: 16 residues. V lost 0 bases and J lost 4, with 15 bases in between.

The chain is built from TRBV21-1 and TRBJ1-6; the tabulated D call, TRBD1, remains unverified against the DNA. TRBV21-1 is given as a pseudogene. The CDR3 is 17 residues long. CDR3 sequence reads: CASSKQTRDRVGSPLHF. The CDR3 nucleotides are TGTGCCAGCAGCAAACAAACCCGGGACAGGGTAGGTTCACCCCTCCACTTT.